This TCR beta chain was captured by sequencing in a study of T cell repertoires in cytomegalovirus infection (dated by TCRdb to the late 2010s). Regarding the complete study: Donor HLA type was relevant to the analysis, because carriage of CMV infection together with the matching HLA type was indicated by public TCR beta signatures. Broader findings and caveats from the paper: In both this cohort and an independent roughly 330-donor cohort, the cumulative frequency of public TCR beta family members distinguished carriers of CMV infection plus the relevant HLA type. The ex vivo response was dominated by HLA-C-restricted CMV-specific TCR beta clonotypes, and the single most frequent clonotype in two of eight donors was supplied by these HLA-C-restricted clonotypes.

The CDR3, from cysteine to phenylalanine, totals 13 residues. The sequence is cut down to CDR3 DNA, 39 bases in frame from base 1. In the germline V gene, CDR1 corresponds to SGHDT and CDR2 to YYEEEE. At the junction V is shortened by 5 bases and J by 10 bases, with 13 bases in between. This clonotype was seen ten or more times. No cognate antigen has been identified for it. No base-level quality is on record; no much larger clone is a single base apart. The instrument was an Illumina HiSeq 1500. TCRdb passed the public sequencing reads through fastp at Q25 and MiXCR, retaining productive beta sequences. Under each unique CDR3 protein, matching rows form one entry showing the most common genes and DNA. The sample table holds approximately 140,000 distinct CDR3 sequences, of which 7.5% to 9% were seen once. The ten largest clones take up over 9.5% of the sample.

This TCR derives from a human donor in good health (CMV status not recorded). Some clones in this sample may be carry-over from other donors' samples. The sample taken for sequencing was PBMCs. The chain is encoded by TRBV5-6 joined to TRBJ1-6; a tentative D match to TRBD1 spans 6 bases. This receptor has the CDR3 CASRRTEESPLHF. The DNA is TGTGCCAGCAGGCGGACAGAGGAATCACCCCTCCACTTT.